Listed below are T cell receptor beta chains from one sample, sequenced in a study of blood T cell repertoires in COVID-19. Using immunoSEQ multiplex PCR, the repertoire was profiled, and TCRdb retains in-frame clones only, with some absent. The profile shows a few hundred thousand clones, around 90% of them singletons. Sequencing used PBMCs or T cells enriched from blood (not recorded which). The source of these receptors is a man between 18 and 35 years old who had recovered from COVID-19. Both conserved end residues are part of each CDR3. A D gene is named only where the DNA matches it firmly. Clone sizes are given selectively: once, few, many, or a class where the clone is expanded.

V: TRBV15; J: TRBJ1-1; D: TRBD1; size: once; CDR3: CATSEVQGARTEAFF; DNA: TGTGCCACCAGCGAAGTTCAGGGGGCAAGGACTGAAGCTTTCTTT
V: TRBV5-1; J: TRBJ1-4; D: NA; size: NA; CDR3: CASRPWGGDEKLFF; DNA: TGCGCCAGCCGGCCGTGGGGGGGCGATGAAAAACTGTTTTTT
V: TRBV2; J: TRBJ1-1; D: NA; size: NA; CDR3: CASSVRAGQLDTEAFF; DNA: TGTGCCAGCAGTGTAAGAGCCGGACAGCTGGACACTGAAGCTTTCTTT
V: TRBV30; J: TRBJ2-7; D: TRBD1; size: once; CDR3: CAWSPGTGIYEQYF; DNA: TGTGCCTGGAGTCCCGGGACAGGTATCTACGAGCAGTACTTC
V: TRBV2; J: TRBJ2-3; D: TRBD2; size: NA; CDR3: CASTIAGAADTQYF; DNA: TGTGCCAGCACAATAGCGGGGGCGGCAGATACGCAGTATTTT
V: TRBV4-1; J: TRBJ1-2; D: NA; size: NA; CDR3: CASSRPGVGYGYTF; DNA: TGCGCCAGCAGCCGTCCAGGGGTCGGCTATGGCTACACCTTC
V: TRBV5-1; J: TRBJ2-3; D: TRBD2; size: few; CDR3: CASSLEYAGAPTDTQYF; DNA: TGCGCCAGCAGCTTGGAATATGCGGGAGCGCCTACAGATACGCAGTATTTT
V: TRBV19; J: TRBJ1-4; D: NA; size: NA; CDR3: CASTDGGAIGNEKLFF; DNA: TGTGCCAGTACGGACGGGGGGGCAATAGGTAATGAAAAACTGTTTTTT
V: TRBV9; J: TRBJ1-5; D: NA; size: once; CDR3: CASSVVGEGSGEQPQHF; DNA: TGTGCCAGCAGCGTAGTCGGGGAGGGGTCAGGGGAACAGCCCCAGCATTTT
V: TRBV30; J: TRBJ2-5; D: NA; size: NA; CDR3: CAWASETQYF; DNA: TGTGCCTGGGCCTCTGAGACCCAGTACTTC
V: TRBV28; J: TRBJ2-1; D: NA; size: NA; CDR3: CASSLGGPYNEQFF; DNA: TGTGCCAGCAGCCTCGGAGGGCCCTACAATGAGCAGTTCTTC
V: TRBV25-1; J: TRBJ1-4; D: NA; size: NA; CDR3: CASSDMGAGEKLFF; DNA: TGTGCCAGCAGCGACATGGGGGCCGGGGAAAAACTGTTTTTT
V: TRBV28; J: TRBJ1-5; D: NA; size: NA; CDR3: CASRGAYSNQPQHF; DNA: TGTGCCAGCAGGGGAGCATATAGCAATCAGCCCCAGCATTTT
V: TRBV3-1/TRBV3-2; J: TRBJ2-1; D: TRBD1; size: NA; CDR3: CASSQGTGNEQFF; DNA: TGTGCCAGCAGCCAGGGGACAGGGAATGAGCAGTTCTTC
V: TRBV2; J: TRBJ1-1; D: TRBD1; size: NA; CDR3: CASREIGTGNTEAFF; DNA: TGTGCCAGCAGAGAAATCGGGACAGGGAACACTGAAGCTTTCTTT
V: TRBV27; J: TRBJ1-2; D: TRBD1; size: NA; CDR3: CASSPQGAEYGYTF; DNA: TGTGCCAGCAGTCCACAGGGGGCAGAATATGGCTACACCTTC
V: TRBV24-1; J: TRBJ2-2; D: NA; size: NA; CDR3: CATSDFRGGANTGELFF; DNA: NA
V: TRBV19; J: TRBJ1-1; D: TRBD1; size: few; CDR3: CASRMGQGIGAFF; DNA: TGTGCCAGTAGAATGGGACAGGGAATCGGAGCTTTCTTT
V: TRBV5-1; J: TRBJ2-7; D: NA; size: NA; CDR3: CASSLGPTVYEQYF; DNA: TGCGCCAGCAGCTTGGGCCCAACTGTCTACGAGCAGTACTTC
V: TRBV5-5; J: TRBJ1-6; D: TRBD1; size: few; CDR3: CASSLGRTGLSPLHF; DNA: TGTGCCAGCAGCTTGGGACGGACAGGGCTTTCACCCCTCCACTTT
V: TRBV5-6; J: TRBJ1-2; D: NA; size: NA; CDR3: CASSLGGGNYGYTF; DNA: TGTGCCAGCAGCTTGGGCGGCGGGAACTATGGCTACACCTTC
V: TRBV30; J: TRBJ1-2; D: NA; size: NA; CDR3: CAWSLLNYGYTF; DNA: TGTGCCTGGAGCCTGTTAAACTATGGCTACACCTTC
V: TRBV4-2; J: TRBJ2-7; D: TRBD2; size: NA; CDR3: CASSQGVAGVYEQYF; DNA: TGTGCCAGCAGCCAAGGGGTAGCGGGAGTCTACGAGCAGTACTTC
V: TRBV7-3; J: TRBJ2-7; D: NA; size: NA; CDR3: CASSWGGAPYEQYF; DNA: TGTGCCAGCAGCTGGGGCGGGGCCCCCTACGAGCAGTACTTC
V: TRBV2; J: TRBJ2-7; D: NA; size: NA; CDR3: CASRDRTYEQYF; DNA: TGTGCCAGCAGGGACAGAACCTACGAGCAGTACTTC
V: TRBV10-3; J: TRBJ2-5; D: NA; size: NA; CDR3: CAIRGSVQETQYF; DNA: TGTGCCATCAGGGGGAGCGTCCAAGAGACCCAGTACTTC
V: TRBV16; J: TRBJ1-2; D: NA; size: NA; CDR3: CASSLNRDRVGGYTF; DNA: TGTGCCAGCAGCCTTAATAGAGACAGAGTAGGAGGCTACACCTTC
V: TRBV5-1; J: TRBJ2-2; D: TRBD2; size: NA; CDR3: CASSLRTSGVLNTGELFF; DNA: TGCGCCAGCAGCCTACGGACTAGCGGGGTCCTGAACACCGGGGAGCTGTTTTTT
V: TRBV5-4; J: TRBJ1-2; D: NA; size: NA; CDR3: CASSRDINYGYTF; DNA: TGTGCCAGCAGCCGAGACATTAACTATGGCTACACCTTC
V: TRBV5-5; J: TRBJ1-3; D: TRBD1; size: NA; CDR3: CASSRTGGNTIYF; DNA: TGTGCCAGCAGCCGGACAGGGGGAAACACCATATATTTT
V: TRBV6-5; J: TRBJ1-3; D: TRBD1; size: NA; CDR3: CASSSDRYSGNTIYF; DNA: TGTGCCAGCAGTTCGGACAGGTACTCTGGAAACACCATATATTTT
V: TRBV28; J: TRBJ2-7; D: TRBD1; size: NA; CDR3: CASSPRQGSSYEQYF; DNA: TGTGCCAGCAGCCCCCGACAGGGGAGCTCCTACGAGCAGTACTTC
V: TRBV28; J: TRBJ1-1; D: TRBD1; size: few; CDR3: CASRLTGGTEAFF; DNA: TGTGCCAGCAGGCTTACAGGGGGCACTGAAGCTTTCTTT
V: TRBV24-1; J: TRBJ1-1; D: TRBD1; size: NA; CDR3: CATSGDRGTEAFF; DNA: TGTGCCACCAGTGGAGACAGGGGCACTGAAGCTTTCTTT
V: TRBV28; J: TRBJ1-1; D: TRBD1; size: NA; CDR3: CASSFEGASTEAFF; DNA: TGTGCCAGCAGTTTTGAGGGGGCTAGCACTGAAGCTTTCTTT
V: TRBV5-1; J: TRBJ2-3; D: TRBD2; size: NA; CDR3: CASSSGVGLADTDTQYF; DNA: TGCGCCAGCAGCTCCGGGGTGGGACTAGCGGACACAGATACGCAGTATTTT
V: TRBV9; J: TRBJ1-5; D: NA; size: once; CDR3: CASSGAYPNQPQHF; DNA: TGTGCCAGCAGCGGCGCGTACCCGAATCAGCCCCAGCATTTT
V: TRBV7-8; J: TRBJ2-1; D: NA; size: NA; CDR3: CASSPRVVNEQFF; DNA: TGTGCCAGCAGCCCTCGGGTCGTCAATGAGCAGTTCTTC
V: TRBV7-8; J: TRBJ1-5; D: TRBD1; size: NA; CDR3: CASSNYRGRGASNQPQHF; DNA: TGTGCCAGCAGCAACTACAGGGGGCGCGGTGCGAGCAATCAGCCCCAGCATTTT
V: TRBV2; J: TRBJ1-3; D: NA; size: NA; CDR3: CASNPLGVSGNTIYF; DNA: TGTGCCAGCAACCCCCTGGGAGTCTCTGGAAACACCATATATTTT